A single sample gave rise to the 8 T cell receptor beta chains below, sequenced in a study of T-cell memory formation after mild COVID-19. A single record per CDR3 protein comes from TCRdb applying MiXCR to the 5' RACE reads. The sample has 450,000 to 650,000 distinct CDR3 sequences; 20% are singletons. The sequencing input was PBMCs or a T cell subset sorted from them (not recorded which). Every receptor here comes from an adult woman who had mild COVID-19 (a few samples of this study predate the infection). Cell type and time point are not known.

The chain joins TRBV5-6 to TRBJ1-5; 7 nucleotides line up with TRBD1. The CDR3 extends over 15 amino acids. CDR1 SGHDT and CDR2 YYEEEE come from the germline V gene. V shed 1 base and J 4 bases; nucleotides not matched to a gene: 5. The CDR3 spells CASSLRGLSNQPQHF. DNA for the CDR3: TGTGCCAGCAGCTTGAGGGGGCTCAGTAATCAGCCCCAGCATTTT.

This clonotype turned up a few times. The J gene is TRBJ2-1, the V gene TRBV7-9; 12 bases align to TRBD2. Germline loops: CDR1 SEHNR, CDR2 FQNEAQ (reference sequence). The V segment lost 1 base and the J segment 2 bases; nucleotides outside the gene matches: 6. The CDR3 spans 18 residues. The CDR3 here is CASSLGTSGTGPYNEQFF. The CDR3 region has the DNA TGTGCCAGCAGCTTAGGGACTAGCGGGACAGGCCCCTACAATGAGCAGTTCTTC.

The genes are TRBV4-3 and TRBJ2-1, with TRBD1 matching 11 bases. The length of the CDR3 is 15 residues. With 3 bases clipped from V and 7 bases from J, the junction kept 5 bases outside the gene matches. In germline, CDR1 is LGHNA, CDR2 YSLEER. As DNA, the CDR3 is TGCGCCAGCAGCCACGGACAGGGGGCGCAGAATGAGCAGTTCTTC. Translating gives CASSHGQGAQNEQFF.

Note on this clonotype: Just one base apart from a much larger clone, this may be a read error. This chain links TRBV6-4 with TRBJ2-1; D may be TRBD2 (6 bases). Germline lookup yields CDR1 MRHNA and CDR2 SNTAGT. The CDR3 loop spans 15 amino acids. Deletions cut 0 bases from V and 5 bases from J, with 11 bases between. Written as DNA, the CDR3 is TGTGCCAGCAGTGACTCTAGCGGCTCTCACAATGAGCAGTTCTTC. It yields the protein CASSDSSGSHNEQFF.

The sample holds a few counts of this clonotype. A much larger clone differs by one base, so this may be a read error. V gene TRBV7-9 combines with J gene TRBJ2-2; no clear D gene. The germline V gene has CDR1 SEHNR and CDR2 FQNEAQ (reference sequence). This CDR3 has 11 residues. The ends were cut back, 1 base at V and 7 bases at J, with 1 base in the middle. CDR3 sequence reads: CASSLDGELFF. CDR3 nucleotide sequence: TGTGCCAGCAGCTTAGACGGGGAGCTGTTTTTT.

The chain's CDR3 is CATAPEAGGADTQYF. CDR3 nucleotide sequence: TGTGCCACCGCACCAGAAGCGGGGGGGGCAGATACGCAGTATTTT. V usage is TRBV6-6 and J usage is TRBJ2-3, with TRBD2 identical over 10 bases. The CDR3 is 15 amino acids. V was pared by 10 bases and J by 4 bases, with 11 bases of the junction left unmatched. Per germline, CDR1 MNHNY and CDR2 SVGAGI (reference sequence).

The chain combines TRBV5-1 with TRBJ2-6; TRBD1 is a possible D gene (5 bases). V lost 3 bases, J lost 0 bases, and 13 bases lay in between. Germline CDR1 and CDR2: SGHRS and YFSETQ. This CDR3 is built from 17 residues. The CDR3, as DNA: TGCGCCAGCAGCTCCACCCACAGGAGCTCTGGGGCCAACGTCCTGACTTTC. It codes for CASSSTHRSSGANVLTF. Based on the CDR3 plus reference TRBV5-1 and TRBJ2-6, the full variable domain is KAGVTQTPRYLIKTRGQQVTLSCSPISGHRSVSWYQQTPGQGLQFLFEYFSETQRNKGNFPGRFSGRQFSNSRSEMNVSTLELGDSALYLCASSSTHRSSGANVLTFGAGSRLTVL.

The gene calls are TRBV5-1 and TRBJ2-7; 9 bases match TRBD2. CDR1 is SGHRS and CDR2 is YFSETQ in the germline V gene. CDR3 length equals 15 residues. The V gene end was trimmed by 4 bases and the J gene end by 2 bases; junction bases not matched to a gene: 7. CDR3 protein: CASSATSGLTYEQYF. The CDR3 nucleotides are TGCGCCAGCAGCGCCACTAGCGGGTTAACCTACGAGCAGTACTTC. Full variable domain (rest looked up from reference TRBV5-1 and TRBJ2-7): KAGVTQTPRYLIKTRGQQVTLSCSPISGHRSVSWYQQTPGQGLQFLFEYFSETQRNKGNFPGRFSGRQFSNSRSEMNVSTLELGDSALYLCASSATSGLTYEQYFGPGTRLTVT.